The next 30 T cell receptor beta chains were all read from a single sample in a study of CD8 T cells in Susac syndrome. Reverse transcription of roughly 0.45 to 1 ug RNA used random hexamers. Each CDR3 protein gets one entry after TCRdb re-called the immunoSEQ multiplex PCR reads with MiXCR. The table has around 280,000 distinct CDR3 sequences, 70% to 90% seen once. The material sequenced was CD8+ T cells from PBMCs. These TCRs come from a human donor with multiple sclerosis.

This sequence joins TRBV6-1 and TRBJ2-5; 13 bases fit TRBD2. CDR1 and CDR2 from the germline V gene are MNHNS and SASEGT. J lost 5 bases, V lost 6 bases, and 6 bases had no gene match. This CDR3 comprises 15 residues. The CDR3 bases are TGTGCCAGCAGACGGACTAGCGGGAGATGGGAGACCCAGTACTTC. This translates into CASRRTSGRWETQYF.

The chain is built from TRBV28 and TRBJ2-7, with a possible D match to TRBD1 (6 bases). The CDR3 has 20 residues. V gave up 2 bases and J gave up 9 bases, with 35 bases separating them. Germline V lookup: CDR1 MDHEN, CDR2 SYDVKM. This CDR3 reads CASSLPTTGVSSPPPTGQYF. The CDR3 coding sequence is TGTGCCAGCAGTTTACCAACGACAGGCGTGTCCTCTCCGCCCCCGACCGGGCAGTACTTC.

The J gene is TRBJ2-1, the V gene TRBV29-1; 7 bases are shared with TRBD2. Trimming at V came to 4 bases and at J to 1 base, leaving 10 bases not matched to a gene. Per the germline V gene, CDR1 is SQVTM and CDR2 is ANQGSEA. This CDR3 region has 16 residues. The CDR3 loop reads CSVVGHTGLSYNEQFF. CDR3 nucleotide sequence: TGCAGCGTTGTGGGCCATACGGGACTATCCTACAATGAGCAGTTCTTC.

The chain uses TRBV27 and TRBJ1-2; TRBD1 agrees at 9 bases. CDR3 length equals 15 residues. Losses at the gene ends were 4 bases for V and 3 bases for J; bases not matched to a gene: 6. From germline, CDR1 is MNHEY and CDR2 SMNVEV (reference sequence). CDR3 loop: CASSSGQGVDYGYTF. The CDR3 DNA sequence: TGTGCCAGCAGTTCGGGACAGGGAGTGGACTATGGCTACACCTTC.

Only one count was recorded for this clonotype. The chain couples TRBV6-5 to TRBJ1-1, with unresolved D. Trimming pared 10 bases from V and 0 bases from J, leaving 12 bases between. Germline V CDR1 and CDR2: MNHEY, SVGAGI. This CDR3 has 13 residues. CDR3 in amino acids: CATRGKMNTEAFF. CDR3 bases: TGTGCCACTCGTGGAAAGATGAACACTGAAGCTTTCTTT.

The CDR3 DNA reads TGCGCCAGCAGCCAAGATACAGGGACAGACGCCTACGAGCAGTACTTC. Translation gives CASSQDTGTDAYEQYF. The rearrangement uses TRBV4-1 and TRBJ2-7; the match to TRBD1 covers 7 bases. Germline CDR1 and CDR2: MGHRA and YSYEKL. Losses at the gene ends were 0 bases for V and 2 bases for J; bases not matched to a gene: 7. The CDR3 runs 16 residues.

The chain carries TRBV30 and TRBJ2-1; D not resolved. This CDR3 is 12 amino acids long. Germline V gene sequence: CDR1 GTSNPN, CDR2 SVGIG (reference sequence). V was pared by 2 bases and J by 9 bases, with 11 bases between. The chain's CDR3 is CAWSFSAGEQFF. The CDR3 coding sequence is TGTGCCTGGAGTTTTTCGGCAGGTGAGCAGTTCTTC. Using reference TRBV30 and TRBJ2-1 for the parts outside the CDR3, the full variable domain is SQTIHQWPATLVQPVGSPLSLECTVEGTSNPNLYWYRQAAGRGLQLLFYSVGIGQISSEVPQNLSASRPQDRQFILSSKKLLLSDSGFYLCAWSFSAGEQFFGPGTRLTVL.

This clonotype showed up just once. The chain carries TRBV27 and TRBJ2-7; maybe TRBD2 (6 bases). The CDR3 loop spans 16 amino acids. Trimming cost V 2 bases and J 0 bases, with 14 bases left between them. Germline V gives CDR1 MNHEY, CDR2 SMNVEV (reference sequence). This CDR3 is CASSLGGSLLSYEQYF. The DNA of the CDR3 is TGTGCCAGCAGTTTAGGAGGGTCCCTTCTCTCCTACGAGCAGTACTTC.

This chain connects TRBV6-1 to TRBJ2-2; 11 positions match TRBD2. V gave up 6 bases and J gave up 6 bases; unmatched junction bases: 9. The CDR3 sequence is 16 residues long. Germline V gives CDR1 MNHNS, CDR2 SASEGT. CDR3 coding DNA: TGTGCCAGCAGCTTCGTGACTAGCGGGATCGCCGGGGAGCTGTTTTTT. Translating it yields CASSFVTSGIAGELFF.

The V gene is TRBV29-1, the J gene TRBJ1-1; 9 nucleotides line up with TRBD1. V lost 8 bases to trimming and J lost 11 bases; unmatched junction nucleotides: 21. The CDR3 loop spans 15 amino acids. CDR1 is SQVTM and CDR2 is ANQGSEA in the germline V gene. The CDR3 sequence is CSYFLRGQGIDLAFF. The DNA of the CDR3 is TGCAGCTATTTCCTGAGGGGACAGGGAATCGACCTGGCTTTCTTT.

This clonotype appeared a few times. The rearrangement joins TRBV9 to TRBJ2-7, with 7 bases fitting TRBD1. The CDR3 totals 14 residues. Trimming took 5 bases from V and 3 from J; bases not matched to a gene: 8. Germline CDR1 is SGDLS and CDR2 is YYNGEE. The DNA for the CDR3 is TGTGCCAGCAGTGTTGACAGGGTGGGCTACGAGCAGTACTTC. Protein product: CASSVDRVGYEQYF.

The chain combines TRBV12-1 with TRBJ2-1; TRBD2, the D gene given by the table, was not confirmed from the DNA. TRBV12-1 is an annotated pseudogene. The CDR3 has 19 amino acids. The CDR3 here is CASSFEGLARAWLYNEQFF. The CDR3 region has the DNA TGTGCCAGCAGCTTTGAAGGACTAGCGCGGGCCTGGCTCTACAATGAGCAGTTCTTC.

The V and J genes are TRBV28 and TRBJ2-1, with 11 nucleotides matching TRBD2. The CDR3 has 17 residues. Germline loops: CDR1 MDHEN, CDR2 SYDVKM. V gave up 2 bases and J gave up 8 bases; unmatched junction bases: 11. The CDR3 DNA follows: TGTGCCAGCAGTTTACTAACAACTAGCGGGAGTATTCATGAGCAGTTCTTC. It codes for CASSLLTTSGSIHEQFF.

The CDR3: CASSHSTRNYEQYF. The CDR3 nucleotides are TGTGCCAGCAGTCACTCCACTCGAAACTACGAGCAGTACTTC. This chain connects TRBV27 to TRBJ2-7; no clear D gene. The CDR3 sequence is 14 residues long. Between the trimmed V and J ends, which lost 5 bases and 3 bases, there was a span of 14 bases. CDR1 and CDR2 (germline): MNHEY, SMNVEV (reference sequence).

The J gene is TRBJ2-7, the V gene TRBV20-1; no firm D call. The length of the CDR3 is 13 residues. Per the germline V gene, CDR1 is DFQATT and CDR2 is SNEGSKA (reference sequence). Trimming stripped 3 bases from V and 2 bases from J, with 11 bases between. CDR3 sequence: CSASFGETYEQYF. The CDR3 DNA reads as TGCAGTGCTAGTTTCGGCGAAACCTACGAGCAGTACTTC.

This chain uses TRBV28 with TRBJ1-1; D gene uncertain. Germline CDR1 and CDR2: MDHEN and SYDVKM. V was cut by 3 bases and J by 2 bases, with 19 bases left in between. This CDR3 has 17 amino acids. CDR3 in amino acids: CASSLGYGGHGNTEAFF. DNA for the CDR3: TGTGCCAGCAGTTTGGGGTACGGAGGGCATGGTAACACTGAAGCTTTCTTT. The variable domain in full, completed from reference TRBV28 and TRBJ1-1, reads DVKVTQSSRYLVKRTGEKVFLECVQDMDHENMFWYRQDPGLGLRLIYFSYDVKMKEKGDIPEGYSVSREKKERFSLILESASTNQTSMYLCASSLGYGGHGNTEAFFGQGTRLTVV.

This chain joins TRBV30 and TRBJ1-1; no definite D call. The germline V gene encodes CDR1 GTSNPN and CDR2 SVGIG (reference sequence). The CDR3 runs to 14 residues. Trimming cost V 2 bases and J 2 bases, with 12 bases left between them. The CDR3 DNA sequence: TGTGCCTGGAGTTTAGACACTGTTAACACTGAAGCTTTCTTT. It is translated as CAWSLDTVNTEAFF. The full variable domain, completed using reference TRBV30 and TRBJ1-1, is SQTIHQWPATLVQPVGSPLSLECTVEGTSNPNLYWYRQAAGRGLQLLFYSVGIGQISSEVPQNLSASRPQDRQFILSSKKLLLSDSGFYLCAWSLDTVNTEAFFGQGTRLTVV.

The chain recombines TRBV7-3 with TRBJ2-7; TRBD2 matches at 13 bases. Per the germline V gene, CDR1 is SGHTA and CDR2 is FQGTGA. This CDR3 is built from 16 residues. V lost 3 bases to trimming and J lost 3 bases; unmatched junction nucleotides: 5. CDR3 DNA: TGTGCCAGCAGCTTTTCGGGGACTAGCGGGATCTACGAGCAGTACTTC. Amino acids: CASSFSGTSGIYEQYF.

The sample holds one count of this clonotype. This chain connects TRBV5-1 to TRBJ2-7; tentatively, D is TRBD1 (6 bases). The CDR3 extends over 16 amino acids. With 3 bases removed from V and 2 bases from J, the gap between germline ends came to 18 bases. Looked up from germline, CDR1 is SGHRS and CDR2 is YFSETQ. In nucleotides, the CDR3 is TGCGCCAGCAGCTGGGGGCCCTTCCAGGGACCCTACGAGCAGTACTTC. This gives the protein CASSWGPFQGPYEQYF.

The CDR3 DNA follows: TGTGCCAGCCTCGGGGTTTCAGATACGCAGTATTTT. Its protein is CASLGVSDTQYF. J is TRBJ2-3 and V is TRBV27; D may be TRBD2 (5 bases). Germline-derived CDR1 and CDR2 are MNHEY and SMNVEV (reference sequence). V lost 8 bases, J lost 4 bases, and 10 bases lay in between. The CDR3 spans 12 residues.

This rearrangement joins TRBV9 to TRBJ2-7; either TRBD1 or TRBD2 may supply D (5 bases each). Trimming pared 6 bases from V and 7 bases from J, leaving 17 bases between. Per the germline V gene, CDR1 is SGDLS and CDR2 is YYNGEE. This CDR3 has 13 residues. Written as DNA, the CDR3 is TGTGCCAGCACCCCGGGGACGGCCAGTGAGCAGTACTTC. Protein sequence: CASTPGTASEQYF.

The CDR3, as DNA: TGTGCCAGCAATCCCGTTCTTAGCAATCAGCCCCAGCATTTT. Translation gives CASNPVLSNQPQHF. The V gene is TRBV27, the J gene TRBJ1-5; D is unresolved. This CDR3 region has 14 residues. V dropped 7 bases and J dropped 0 bases, with 10 bases sitting between them. Germline V gives CDR1 MNHEY, CDR2 SMNVEV (reference sequence).

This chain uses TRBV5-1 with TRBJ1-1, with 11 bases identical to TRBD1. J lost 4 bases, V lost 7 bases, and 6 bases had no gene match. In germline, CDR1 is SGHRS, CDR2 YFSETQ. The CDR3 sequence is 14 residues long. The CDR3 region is CASQTGTGGTEAFF. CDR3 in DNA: TGCGCCAGCCAGACCGGGACAGGGGGCACTGAAGCTTTCTTT.

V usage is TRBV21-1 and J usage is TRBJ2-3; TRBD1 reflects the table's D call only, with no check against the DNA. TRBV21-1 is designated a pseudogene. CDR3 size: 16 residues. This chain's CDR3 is CASSPGGRHLTDTQYF. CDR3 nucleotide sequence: TGTGCCAGCAGCCCCGGGGGGAGGCACCTCACAGATACGCAGTATTTT.

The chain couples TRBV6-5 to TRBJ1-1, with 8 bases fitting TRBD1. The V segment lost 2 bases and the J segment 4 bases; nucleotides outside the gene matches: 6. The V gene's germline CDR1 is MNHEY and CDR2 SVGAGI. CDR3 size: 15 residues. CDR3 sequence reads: CASSYNGQGSTEAFF. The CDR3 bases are TGTGCCAGCAGTTACAACGGACAGGGAAGCACTGAAGCTTTCTTT.

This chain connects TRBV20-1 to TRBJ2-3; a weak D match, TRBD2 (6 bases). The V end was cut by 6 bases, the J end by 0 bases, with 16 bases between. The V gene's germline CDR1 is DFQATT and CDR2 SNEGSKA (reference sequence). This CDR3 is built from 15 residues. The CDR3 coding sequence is TGCAGTGCGCCGTTAGCGGAGGGAAGCACAGATACGCAGTATTTT. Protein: CSAPLAEGSTDTQYF.

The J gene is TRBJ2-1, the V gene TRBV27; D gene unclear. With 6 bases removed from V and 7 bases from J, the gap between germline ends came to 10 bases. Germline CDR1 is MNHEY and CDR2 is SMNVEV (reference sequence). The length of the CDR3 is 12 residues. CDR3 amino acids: CASRKGANEQFF. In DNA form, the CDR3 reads TGTGCCAGCAGGAAGGGCGCGAATGAGCAGTTCTTC.

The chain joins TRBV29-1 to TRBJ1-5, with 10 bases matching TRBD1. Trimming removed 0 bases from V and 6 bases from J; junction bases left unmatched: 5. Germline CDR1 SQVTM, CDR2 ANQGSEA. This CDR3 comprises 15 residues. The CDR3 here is CSVEDGTGVGQPQHF. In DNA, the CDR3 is TGCAGCGTTGAAGACGGGACAGGGGTAGGTCAGCCCCAGCATTTT.

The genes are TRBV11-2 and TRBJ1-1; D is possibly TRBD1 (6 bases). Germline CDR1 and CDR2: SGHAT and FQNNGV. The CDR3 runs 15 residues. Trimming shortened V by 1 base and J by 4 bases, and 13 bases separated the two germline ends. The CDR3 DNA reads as TGTGCCAGCAGCTTAGTTCCAGGGGAGCCCACTGAAGCTTTCTTT. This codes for CASSLVPGEPTEAFF.

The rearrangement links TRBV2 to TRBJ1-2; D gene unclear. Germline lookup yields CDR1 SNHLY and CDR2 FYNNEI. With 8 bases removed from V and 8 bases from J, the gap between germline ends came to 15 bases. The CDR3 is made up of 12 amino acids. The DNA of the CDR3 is TGTGCCAGCCTAATGACGGCCTGGGGCTACACCTTC. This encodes CASLMTAWGYTF. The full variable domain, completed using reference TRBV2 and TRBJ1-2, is EPEVTQTPSHQVTQMGQEVILRCVPISNHLYFYWYRQILGQKVEFLVSFYNNEISEKSEIFDDQFSVERPDGSNFTLKIRSTKLEDSAMYFCASLMTAWGYTFGSGTRLTVV.